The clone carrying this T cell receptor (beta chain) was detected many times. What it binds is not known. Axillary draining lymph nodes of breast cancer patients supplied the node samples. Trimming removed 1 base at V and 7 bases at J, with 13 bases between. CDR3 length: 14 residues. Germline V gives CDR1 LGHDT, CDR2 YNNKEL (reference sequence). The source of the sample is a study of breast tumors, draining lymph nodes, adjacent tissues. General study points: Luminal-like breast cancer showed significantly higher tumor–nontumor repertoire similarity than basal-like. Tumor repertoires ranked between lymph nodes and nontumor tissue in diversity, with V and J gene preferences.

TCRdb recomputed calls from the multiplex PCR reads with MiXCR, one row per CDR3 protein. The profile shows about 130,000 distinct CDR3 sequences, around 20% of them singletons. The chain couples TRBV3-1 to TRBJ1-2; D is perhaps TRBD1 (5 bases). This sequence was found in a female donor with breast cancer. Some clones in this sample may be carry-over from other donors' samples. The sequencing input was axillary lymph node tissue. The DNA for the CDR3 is TGTGCCAGCAGCCAAGGGGGCGGGGGTGGTGGCTACACCTTC. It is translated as CASSQGGGGGGYTF.